Listed below are T cell receptor beta chains from one sample, sequenced in a study of T cell repertoires in cytomegalovirus infection. One entry per CDR3 protein results from TCRdb running MiXCR on the reads. The profile shows around 100,000 distinct CDR3 sequences, 35% to 50% of them singletons. Antigens of these TCRs are unknown. Sequencing was performed on CD8+ T cells from cultured PBMCs, taken from culture after CMV antigen stimulation. Receptors originate from a human donor in good health (CMV status not recorded). Some clones in this sample may be carry-over from other donors' samples. Both conserved end residues are part of each CDR3. D genes are given only for firm matches. Clone size is stated in some rows and not others, as once, few, many or a class when expanded.

d_call j_call v_call clone_size cdr3_aa cdr3_nt
NA TRBJ1-5 TRBV7-8 few CASTAVGQPQHF TGTGCCAGCACCGCGGTCGGTCAGCCCCAGCATTTT
TRBD1 TRBJ1-2 TRBV7-2 many CASSIRDRGVPNYGYTF TGTGCCAGCAGCATCCGGGACAGAGGCGTTCCTAACTATGGCTACACCTTC
TRBD2 TRBJ2-7 TRBV11-2 NA CASSLARTSGYEQYF TGTGCCAGCAGCTTAGCCAGGACTAGCGGGTACGAGCAGTACTTC
NA TRBJ2-6 TRBV12-3/TRBV12-4 NA CASGPGETTAGANVLTF TGTGCCAGCGGACCCGGGGAGACGACGGCTGGGGCCAACGTCCTGACTTTC
TRBD1 TRBJ2-1 TRBV4-1 NA CASSHAGGDEQFF TGCGCCAGCAGCCATGCAGGGGGCGATGAGCAGTTCTTC
TRBD2 TRBJ2-3 TRBV4-2 NA CASSENGLAGFTDTQYF TGTGCCAGCAGCGAAAACGGACTAGCGGGATTCACAGATACGCAGTATTTT
NA TRBJ2-7 TRBV28 NA CASSFPGSSYEQYF TGTGCCAGCAGTTTCCCAGGGAGCTCCTACGAGCAGTACTTC
TRBD2 TRBJ2-7 TRBV7-2 NA CASSPTSGGSLHEQYF TGTGCCAGCAGCCCGACTAGCGGGGGAAGTCTCCACGAGCAGTACTTC
NA TRBJ2-2 TRBV11-2 NA CASSLDLGELFF TGTGCCAGCAGCTTAGATCTAGGGGAGCTGTTTTTT
NA TRBJ2-3 TRBV27 NA CASTHLGDRSYSSTDTQYF TGTGCCAGCACCCATCTAGGAGACAGGTCGTATTCAAGCACAGATACGCAGTATTTT
NA TRBJ1-1 TRBV28 few CASSLRGRNTEAFF TGTGCCAGCAGTTTACGGGGGCGCAACACTGAAGCTTTCTTT
NA TRBJ1-1 TRBV29-1 NA CSVEVTDQGAFF TGCAGCGTTGAAGTGACTGACCAGGGGGCTTTCTTT
NA TRBJ2-6 TRBV7-9 once CASSSPRAATYSGANVLTF TGTGCCAGCAGCTCCCCTCGGGCAGCAACTTACTCTGGGGCCAACGTCCTGACTTTC
NA TRBJ2-7 TRBV12-3/TRBV12-4 NA CASSLYDKNYEQYF TGTGCCAGCAGTCTATACGACAAGAATTACGAGCAGTACTTC
TRBD2 TRBJ2-3 TRBV28 NA CASSRLAGGAGDTQYF TGTGCCAGCAGTCGTTTAGCGGGGGGGGCTGGGGATACGCAGTATTTT
TRBD1 TRBJ2-7 TRBV7-4 once CASSLGGTGGLYEQYF TGTGCCAGCAGCTTAGGAGGGACAGGGGGCTTATACGAGCAGTACTTC